These 25 T cell receptor beta chains share one sample of origin, sequenced in a study of T cells in Graves' hyperthyroidism and ophthalmopathy (dated by TCRdb to between 2018 and 2021). The library was prepared using multiplex PCR. The instrument given in TCRdb is Illumina HiSeq 2000. TCR beta CDR3 regions were amplified from RNA transcripts. A first-round RT-PCR of the TCR CDR3 used the HTBI primer set with the Qiagen OneStep RT-PCR kit. Clones were called with MiXCR by TCRdb after fastp trimmed the public reads at Q25, and only in-frame beta chains were retained. Entries are consolidated by CDR3 protein sequence, retaining the most common genes and DNA. A total of about 700,000 distinct CDR3 sequences appear in this sample, around 15% of them only once. The leading ten clones occupy about a tenth of the sample. The sequenced material came from blood. The source of these receptors is a woman between 18 and 29 years old with Graves' hyperthyroidism.

The sample holds many counts of this clonotype. This sequence joins TRBV9 and TRBJ2-7; tentative D call: TRBD1 (5 bases). V was shortened by 2 bases and J by 3 bases, with 12 bases between the two germline ends. The germline gives CDR1 SGDLS, CDR2 YYNGEE. This CDR3 is 14 amino acids long. The CDR3 loop is CASSVGAGNYEQYF. In nucleotides, the CDR3 is TGTGCCAGCAGCGTTGGGGCAGGGAACTACGAGCAGTACTTC.

The gene calls are TRBV19 and TRBJ2-7, with 9 bases that match TRBD2. Germline assignment: CDR1 LNHDA and CDR2 SQIVND (reference sequence). CDR3 length: 14 amino acids. Trimming took 3 bases from V and 4 from J; bases not matched to a gene: 4. The CDR3 bases are TGTGCCAGTAGTATTAAAAGCGGGAGGTACGAGCAGTACTTC. As protein: CASSIKSGRYEQYF.

The chain combines TRBV3-1 with TRBJ2-1, with 9 positions matching TRBD2. Per the germline V gene, CDR1 is LGHDT and CDR2 is YNNKEL (reference sequence). V trimming: 8 bases; J trimming: 9 bases; junction bases outside the gene matches: 17. This CDR3 has 16 residues. The CDR3 loop reads CASRPKAGGGGSEQFF. The CDR3 nucleotides read TGTGCCAGCCGCCCGAAAGCGGGAGGAGGGGGGAGTGAGCAGTTCTTC.

The chain is built from TRBV11-2 and TRBJ2-2, with 7 bases that match TRBD2. This CDR3 is built from 15 residues. With 5 bases clipped from V and 5 bases from J, the junction kept 8 bases outside the gene matches. Germline lookup yields CDR1 SGHAT and CDR2 FQNNGV. The CDR3 here is CASSVGLVSTGELFF. The CDR3, as DNA: TGTGCCAGCAGCGTTGGACTAGTGTCAACCGGGGAGCTGTTTTTT.

The CDR3 nucleotides are TGCAGTGCTCGCGAAGGACACCGGGACTATTACAATGAGCAGTTCTTC. Translation: CSAREGHRDYYNEQFF. The chain uses TRBV20-1 and TRBJ2-1; 7 bases align to TRBD2. This CDR3 is 16 amino acids long. Germline CDR1 and CDR2: DFQATT and SNEGSKA (reference sequence). Trimming took 5 bases from V and 4 from J; bases not matched to a gene: 14.

This sequence joins TRBV29-1 and TRBJ2-6, with 8 bases that match TRBD1. The trim removed 5 bases at V and 3 bases at J, leaving 3 bases unmatched. From germline, CDR1 is SQVTM and CDR2 ANQGSEA. The CDR3 loop spans 14 amino acids. CDR3 in amino acids: CSVQGAGGANVLTF. The CDR3 DNA sequence: TGCAGCGTTCAGGGGGCTGGTGGGGCCAACGTCCTGACTTTC.

This clonotype was seen at least ten times. The chain joins TRBV13 to TRBJ2-3, with D maybe TRBD2 (5 bases). From germline, CDR1 is PRHDT and CDR2 FYEKMQ (reference sequence). Trimming took 0 bases from V and 1 from J, leaving 17 bases between them. This CDR3 has 18 amino acids. The DNA of the CDR3 is TGTGCCAGCAGCTTAGGATTCATGAGGGCTAGCCGCACAGATACGCAGTATTTT. Protein: CASSLGFMRASRTDTQYF.

This clonotype was counted at least ten times. The chain recombines TRBV6-2 or TRBV6-3 with TRBJ2-7; 10 nucleotides agree with TRBD2. Trimming removed 10 bases from V and 3 bases from J; junction bases left unmatched: 9. The CDR3 extends over 14 amino acids. Germline lookup yields CDR1 MNHEY and CDR2 SVGEGT. The CDR3 here is CAIRTSGRNYEQYF. The CDR3 coding sequence is TGTGCCATCAGGACTAGCGGAAGAAACTACGAGCAGTACTTC.

This clonotype was seen a few times. The chain combines TRBV6-6 with TRBJ1-1; D gene ambiguous. Trimming removed 0 bases at V and 1 base at J, with 6 bases between. Germline CDR1 MNHNY, CDR2 SVGAGI (reference sequence). The CDR3 is 14 amino acids. In DNA form, the CDR3 reads TGTGCCAGCAGTTACTCGGAAGAGAACACTGAAGCTTTCTTT. Translated, it gives CASSYSEENTEAFF.

This clonotype has at least ten counts. The chain combines TRBV29-1 with TRBJ1-1, with TRBD1 matching over 7 bases. Germline CDR1 and CDR2: SQVTM and ANQGSEA. V was clipped by 6 bases and J by 1 base; unmatched bases: 5. The CDR3 consists of 13 residues. The CDR3 loop is CSVQDRANTEAFF. The CDR3 nucleotides read TGCAGCGTCCAAGACAGGGCGAACACTGAAGCTTTCTTT.

This clonotype was detected only a few times. The chain has TRBV27 and TRBJ1-2; D is unclear. The length of the CDR3 is 14 residues. The germline V and J ends were trimmed by 9 bases and 5 bases, with 19 bases remaining between them. Per the germline V gene, CDR1 is MNHEY and CDR2 is SMNVEV (reference sequence). CDR3 protein: CASKSPGPSYGYTF. The CDR3 bases are TGTGCCAGTAAGTCCCCGGGCCCCAGTTATGGCTACACCTTC.

The rearrangement uses TRBV2 and TRBJ2-1; 9 bases line up with TRBD2. The CDR3 sequence is 14 residues long. The V and J ends lost 7 bases and 9 bases, in that order; junction bases with no gene match: 10. CDR1 and CDR2 from the germline V gene are SNHLY and FYNNEI. The CDR3 protein is CASTRASGNFEQFF. DNA of the CDR3: TGTGCCAGCACTAGGGCTAGCGGGAATTTTGAGCAGTTCTTC.

There are many counts of this clonotype. The J gene is TRBJ1-1, the V gene TRBV25-1; 9 bases match TRBD1. This CDR3 contains 17 residues. Trimming took 5 bases from V and 6 from J; bases not matched to a gene: 16. Per germline, CDR1 MGHDK and CDR2 SYGVNS. The CDR3 loop reads CASSNPGQGLGRAEAFF. The DNA of the CDR3 is TGTGCCAGCAGTAACCCGGGACAGGGTTTGGGAAGGGCTGAAGCTTTCTTT. The complete variable domain, with remaining parts taken from reference TRBV25-1 and TRBJ1-1, reads EADIYQTPRYLVIGTGKKITLECSQTMGHDKMYWYQQDPGMELHLIHYSYGVNSTEKGDLSSESTVSRIRTEHFPLTLESARPSHTSQYLCASSNPGQGLGRAEAFFGQGTRLTVV.

This clonotype appeared a few times. V gene TRBV7-9 combines with J gene TRBJ2-2; D possibly corresponds to TRBD2 (5 bases). Germline CDR1 and CDR2: SEHNR and FQNEAQ (reference sequence). The CDR3 length is 13 residues. Trimming removed 8 bases from V and 5 bases from J, with 12 bases in between. The CDR3 loop reads CASQRSVTGELFF. The CDR3 DNA reads TGTGCCAGCCAGCGGAGCGTAACCGGGGAGCTGTTTTTT.

This clonotype occurred many times. The chain carries TRBV7-9 and TRBJ2-3, with TRBD2 identical over 12 bases. Germline CDR1 reads SEHNR; CDR2 reads FQNEAQ (reference sequence). Germline trimming cut 4 bases from V and 0 bases from J; bases unmatched to any gene: 5. The CDR3 is 17 residues long. The CDR3 DNA reads TGTGCCAGCAGCTACGGAGGGACTAGCGGGAGCACAGATACGCAGTATTTT. This translates into CASSYGGTSGSTDTQYF.

V gene TRBV7-9 combines with J gene TRBJ2-2; TRBD1 matches 8 bases. Trimming removed 10 bases from V and 4 bases from J; junction bases left unmatched: 2. The CDR3 has 12 amino acids. Germline CDR1 and CDR2: SEHNR and FQNEAQ (reference sequence). CDR3 nucleotide sequence: TGTGCCATCACAGGGGGCACCGGGGAGCTGTTTTTT. This sequence encodes CAITGGTGELFF.

This clonotype occurred a few times. The CDR3 spells CASSLEQKWGPYDYEQYF. In DNA form, the CDR3 reads TGTGCCAGCAGCTTGGAACAGAAATGGGGCCCCTACGACTACGAGCAGTACTTC. The J gene is TRBJ2-7, the V gene TRBV5-6; D might be TRBD1 (5 bases). The germline V gene has CDR1 SGHDT and CDR2 YYEEEE. The germline V and J ends were trimmed by 0 bases and 3 bases, with 22 bases remaining between them. This CDR3 spans 18 amino acids. The variable domain in full, with the rest retrieved from reference TRBV5-6 and TRBJ2-7, is DAGVTQSPTHLIKTRGQQVTLRCSPKSGHDTVSWYQQALGQGPQFIFQYYEEEERQRGNFPDRFSGHQFPNYSSELNVNALLLGDSALYLCASSLEQKWGPYDYEQYFGPGTRLTVT.

This clonotype was seen a handful of times. The chain links TRBV30 to TRBJ2-3; no definite D call. CDR3 length: 17 amino acids. Germline CDR1 is GTSNPN and CDR2 is SVGIG (reference sequence). Trimming pared 0 bases from V and 1 base from J, leaving 17 bases between. CDR3 sequence (DNA): TGTGCCTGGAGTGTAATTGCCAGGTATTGGGGCACAGATACGCAGTATTTT. Translation: CAWSVIARYWGTDTQYF.

This clonotype was counted only a few times. The chain uses TRBV10-3 and TRBJ1-1, with unresolved D. The CDR3 contains 13 residues. Looked up from germline, CDR1 is ENHRY and CDR2 is SYGVKD. The V and J ends lost 11 bases and 2 bases respectively, with 15 bases between them. CDR3 region: CASGREVNTEAFF. As DNA, the CDR3 is TGTGCCTCTGGGCGAGAGGTTAACACTGAAGCTTTCTTT.

The chain couples TRBV18 to TRBJ2-1; TRBD2 aligns across 8 bases. Germline-derived CDR1 and CDR2 are KGHSH and LQKENI. This CDR3 has 18 amino acids. Germline trimming cut 3 bases from V and 4 bases from J; bases unmatched to any gene: 14. The CDR3 nucleotides are TGTGCCAGCTCACCTCAACCTAGCGGGCCGGCACAATACAATGAGCAGTTCTTC. Translated: CASSPQPSGPAQYNEQFF. The variable domain in full, completed from reference TRBV18 and TRBJ2-1, reads NAGVMQNPRHLVRRRGQEARLRCSPMKGHSHVYWYRQLPEEGLKFMVYLQKENIIDESGMPKERFSAEFPKEGPSILRIQQVVRGDSAAYFCASSPQPSGPAQYNEQFFGPGTRLTVL.

This clonotype came up a few times. The CDR3 protein is CASSTGIFYTQYF. CDR3 nucleotides: TGTGCCAGCAGCACCGGGATTTTCTATACGCAGTATTTT. The chain couples TRBV12-3 or TRBV12-4 to TRBJ2-3; a weak D match, TRBD2 (5 bases). The CDR3 is made up of 13 amino acids. The V end lost 6 bases, the J end lost 7 bases, and 14 bases lay between the germline ends.

This clonotype was detected ten times or more. The chain links TRBV27 to TRBJ2-1; TRBD2 is a possible D gene (6 bases). Trimming took off 7 bases at V and 7 bases at J, with 17 bases between the two ends. This CDR3 contains 14 residues. Per germline, CDR1 MNHEY and CDR2 SMNVEV (reference sequence). The CDR3 sequence is CASKTSPMGNEQFF. In DNA, the CDR3 is TGTGCCAGCAAAACTAGCCCCATGGGTAATGAGCAGTTCTTC.

This clonotype was picked up many times. This chain uses TRBV27 with TRBJ2-7; a possible D gene is TRBD1 (5 bases). CDR3 length: 13 residues. Deletions cut 1 base from V and 7 bases from J, with 11 bases between. Germline V gives CDR1 MNHEY, CDR2 SMNVEV (reference sequence). CDR3 nucleotide sequence: TGTGCCAGCAGTTTATGGGCAGGGCAGGAGCAGTACTTC. Its protein product is CASSLWAGQEQYF.

This clonotype was picked up many times. The chain recombines TRBV2 with TRBJ2-1, with a possible D match to TRBD2 (7 bases). Germline V CDR1 and CDR2: SNHLY, FYNNEI. V was trimmed by 3 bases and J by 2 bases, leaving 11 bases between them. The CDR3 is 15 amino acids. Written as DNA, the CDR3 is TGTGCCAGCAGTGAGGGGGGGGGCCCCTACAATGAGCAGTTCTTC. Translating gives CASSEGGGPYNEQFF.

At least ten counts were recorded for this clonotype. The chain has TRBV5-6 and TRBJ2-3, with 7 bases identical to TRBD1. The germline V gene encodes CDR1 SGHDT and CDR2 YYEEEE. Losses at the gene ends were 0 bases for V and 3 bases for J; bases not matched to a gene: 10. This CDR3 has 17 amino acids. This CDR3 is CASSLAVMTGWTDTQYF. The CDR3 nucleotides are TGTGCCAGCAGCTTGGCGGTGATGACAGGGTGGACAGATACGCAGTATTTT.